This TCR beta chain emerged from a study of response to subunit inactivated influenza vaccine. Study results and caveats: Each seasonal influenza vaccination, the authors suggested, recruits few new T cells.

Of note for this clonotype: Its antigen remains unknown.

TCRdb ran MiXCR on the RT-PCR reads and lists one entry per CDR3 protein. The sample holds around 250,000 distinct CDR3 sequences, roughly an eighth seen once. Sequences were derived from non-naive T cells sorted from PBMCs, sampled around 15 days before vaccination. This sequence originates from a man aged 45 to 65 who received an inactivated influenza vaccine.

The CDR3 nucleotides read TGCGCCAGCAGCCGCGAACAATCAACTAATGAAAAACTGTTTTTT. Protein product: CASSREQSTNEKLFF. V is TRBV4-1 and J is TRBJ1-4; D gene ambiguous. The CDR3 has 15 residues. V dropped 4 bases and J dropped 0 bases, with 9 bases sitting between them. The germline V gene has CDR1 MGHRA and CDR2 YSYEKL.